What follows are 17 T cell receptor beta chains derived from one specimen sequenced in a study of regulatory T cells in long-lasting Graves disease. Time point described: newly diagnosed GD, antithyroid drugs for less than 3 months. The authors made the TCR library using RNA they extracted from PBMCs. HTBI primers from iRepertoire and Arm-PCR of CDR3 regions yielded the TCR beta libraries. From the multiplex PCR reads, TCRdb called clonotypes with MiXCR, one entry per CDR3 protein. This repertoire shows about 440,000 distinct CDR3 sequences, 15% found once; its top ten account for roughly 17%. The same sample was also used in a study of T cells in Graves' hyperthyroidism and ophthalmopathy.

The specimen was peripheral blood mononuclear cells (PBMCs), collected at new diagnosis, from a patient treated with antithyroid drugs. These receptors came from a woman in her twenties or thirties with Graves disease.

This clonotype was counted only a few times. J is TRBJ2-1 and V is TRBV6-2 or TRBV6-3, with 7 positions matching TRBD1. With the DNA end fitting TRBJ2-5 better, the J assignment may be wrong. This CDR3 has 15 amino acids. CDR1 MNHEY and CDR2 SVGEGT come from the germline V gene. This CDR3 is CASSYGGTEVETQYF. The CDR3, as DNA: TGTGCCAGCAGTTACGGTGGGACAGAGGTAGAGACCCAGTACTTC.

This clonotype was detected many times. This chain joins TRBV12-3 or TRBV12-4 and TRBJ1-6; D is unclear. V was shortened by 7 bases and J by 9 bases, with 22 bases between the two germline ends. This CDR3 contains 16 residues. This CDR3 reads CASTSAAWARASPLHF. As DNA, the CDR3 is TGTGCCAGCACCTCCGCCGCCTGGGCGCGGGCTTCACCCCTCCACTTT.

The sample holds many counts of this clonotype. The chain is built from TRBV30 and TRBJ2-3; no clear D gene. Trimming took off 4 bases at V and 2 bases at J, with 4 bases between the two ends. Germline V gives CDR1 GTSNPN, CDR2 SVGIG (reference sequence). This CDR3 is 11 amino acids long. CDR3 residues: CAWTATDTQYF. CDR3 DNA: TGTGCCTGGACCGCCACAGATACGCAGTATTTT. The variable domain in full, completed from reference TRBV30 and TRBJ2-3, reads SQTIHQWPATLVQPVGSPLSLECTVEGTSNPNLYWYRQAAGRGLQLLFYSVGIGQISSEVPQNLSASRPQDRQFILSSKKLLLSDSGFYLCAWTATDTQYFGPGTRLTVL.

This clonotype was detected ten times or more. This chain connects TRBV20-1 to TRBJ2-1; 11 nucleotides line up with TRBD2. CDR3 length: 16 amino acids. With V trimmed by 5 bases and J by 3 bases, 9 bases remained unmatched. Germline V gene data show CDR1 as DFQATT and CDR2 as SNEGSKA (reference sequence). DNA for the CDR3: TGCAGTGCTTCTAGCGGGAGGACCCTCTTCTACAATGAGCAGTTCTTC. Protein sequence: CSASSGRTLFYNEQFF.

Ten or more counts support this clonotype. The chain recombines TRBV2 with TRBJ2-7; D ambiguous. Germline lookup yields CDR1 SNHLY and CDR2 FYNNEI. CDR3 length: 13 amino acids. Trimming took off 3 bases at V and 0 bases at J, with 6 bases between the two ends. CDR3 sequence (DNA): TGTGCCAGCAGTGAGTACAGCTCCTACGAGCAGTACTTC. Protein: CASSEYSSYEQYF.

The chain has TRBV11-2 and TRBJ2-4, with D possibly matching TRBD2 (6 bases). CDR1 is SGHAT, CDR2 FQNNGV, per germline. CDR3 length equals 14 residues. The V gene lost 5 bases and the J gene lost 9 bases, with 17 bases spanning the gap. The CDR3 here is CASSASRVGGIQYF. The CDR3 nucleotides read TGTGCCAGCAGCGCTTCCCGGGTGGGGGGCATTCAGTACTTC.

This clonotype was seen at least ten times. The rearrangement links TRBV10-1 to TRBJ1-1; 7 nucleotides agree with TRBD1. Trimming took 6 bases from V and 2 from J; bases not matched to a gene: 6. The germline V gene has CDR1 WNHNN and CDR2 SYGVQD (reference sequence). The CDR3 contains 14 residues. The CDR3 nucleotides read TGCGCCAGCAGCCCGAGGGGGCCAAACACTGAAGCTTTCTTT. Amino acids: CASSPRGPNTEAFF.

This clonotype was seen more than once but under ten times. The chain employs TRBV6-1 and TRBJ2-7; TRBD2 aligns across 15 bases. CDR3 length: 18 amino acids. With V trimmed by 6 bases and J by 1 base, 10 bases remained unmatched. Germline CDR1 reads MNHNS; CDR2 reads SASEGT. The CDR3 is CASSRRTSGRVGSYEQYF. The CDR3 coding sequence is TGTGCCAGCAGCCGCCGGACTAGCGGGAGGGTTGGATCCTACGAGCAGTACTTC.

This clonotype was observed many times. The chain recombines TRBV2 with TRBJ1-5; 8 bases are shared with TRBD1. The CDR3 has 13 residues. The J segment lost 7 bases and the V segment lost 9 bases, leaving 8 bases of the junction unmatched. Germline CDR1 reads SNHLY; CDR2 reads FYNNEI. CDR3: CASSQGAGQPQHF. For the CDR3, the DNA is TGTGCCAGTAGTCAGGGGGCAGGACAGCCCCAGCATTTT.

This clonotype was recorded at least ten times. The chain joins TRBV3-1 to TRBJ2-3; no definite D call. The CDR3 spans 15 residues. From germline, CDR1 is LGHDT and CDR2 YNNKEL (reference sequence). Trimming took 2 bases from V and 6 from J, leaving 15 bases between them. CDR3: CASSQMGGPADTQYF. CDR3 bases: TGTGCCAGCAGCCAAATGGGCGGACCGGCGGATACGCAGTATTTT.

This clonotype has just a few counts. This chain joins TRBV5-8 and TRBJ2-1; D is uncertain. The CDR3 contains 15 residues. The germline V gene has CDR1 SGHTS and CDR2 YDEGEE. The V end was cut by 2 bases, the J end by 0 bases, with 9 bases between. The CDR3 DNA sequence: TGTGCCAGCAGCTTTCGGCCAGCCTCCTACAATGAGCAGTTCTTC. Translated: CASSFRPASYNEQFF.

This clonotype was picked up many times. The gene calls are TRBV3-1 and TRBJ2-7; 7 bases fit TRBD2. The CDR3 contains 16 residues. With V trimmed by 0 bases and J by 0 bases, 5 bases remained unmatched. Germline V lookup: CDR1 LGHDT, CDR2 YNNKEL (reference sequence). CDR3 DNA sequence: TGTGCCAGCAGCCAAGATGCGGGAGCCCCCTCCTACGAGCAGTACTTC. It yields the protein CASSQDAGAPSYEQYF.

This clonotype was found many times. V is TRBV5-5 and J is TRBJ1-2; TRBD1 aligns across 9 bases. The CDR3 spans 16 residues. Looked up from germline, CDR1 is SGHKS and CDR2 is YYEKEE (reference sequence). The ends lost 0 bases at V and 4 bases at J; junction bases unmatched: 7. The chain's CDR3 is CASSLEGTGSLYGYTF. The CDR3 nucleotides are TGTGCCAGCAGCTTGGAAGGGACAGGGTCCCTCTATGGCTACACCTTC. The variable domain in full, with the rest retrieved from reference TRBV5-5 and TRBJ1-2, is DAGVTQSPTHLIKTRGQQVTLRCSPISGHKSVSWYQQVLGQGPQFIFQYYEKEERGRGNFPDRFSARQFPNYSSELNVNALLLGDSALYLCASSLEGTGSLYGYTFGSGTRLTVV.

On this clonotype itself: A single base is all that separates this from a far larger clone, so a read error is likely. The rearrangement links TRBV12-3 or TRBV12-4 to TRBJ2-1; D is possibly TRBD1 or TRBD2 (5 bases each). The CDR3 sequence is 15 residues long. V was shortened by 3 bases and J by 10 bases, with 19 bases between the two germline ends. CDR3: CASSFLSRGTHEQFF. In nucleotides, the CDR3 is TGTGCCAGCAGTTTTCTGAGCCGTGGGACCCACGAGCAGTTCTTC.

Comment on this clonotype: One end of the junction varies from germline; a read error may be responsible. CDR3 residues: CAWGVRWQDTYEQYF. DNA for the CDR3: TGTGCCTGGGGTGTACGTTGGCAGGATACCTACGAGCAGTACTTC. V is TRBV30 and J is TRBJ2-7; the D is unclear. CDR3 length: 15 amino acids. CDR1 is GTSNPN and CDR2 is SVGIG in the germline V gene (reference sequence).

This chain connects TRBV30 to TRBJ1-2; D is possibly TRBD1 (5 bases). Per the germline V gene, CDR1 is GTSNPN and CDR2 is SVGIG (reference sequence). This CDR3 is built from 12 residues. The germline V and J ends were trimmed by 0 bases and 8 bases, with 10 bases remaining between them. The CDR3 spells CAWSVGTGGYTF. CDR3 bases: TGTGCCTGGAGTGTAGGGACTGGCGGCTACACCTTC.

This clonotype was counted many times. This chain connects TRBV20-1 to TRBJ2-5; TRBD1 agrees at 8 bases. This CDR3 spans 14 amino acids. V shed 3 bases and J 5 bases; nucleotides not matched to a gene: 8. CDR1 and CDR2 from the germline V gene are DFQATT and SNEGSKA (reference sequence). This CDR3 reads CSASSDRGLETQYF. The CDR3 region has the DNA TGCAGTGCTAGTTCTGACAGGGGTTTGGAGACCCAGTACTTC.